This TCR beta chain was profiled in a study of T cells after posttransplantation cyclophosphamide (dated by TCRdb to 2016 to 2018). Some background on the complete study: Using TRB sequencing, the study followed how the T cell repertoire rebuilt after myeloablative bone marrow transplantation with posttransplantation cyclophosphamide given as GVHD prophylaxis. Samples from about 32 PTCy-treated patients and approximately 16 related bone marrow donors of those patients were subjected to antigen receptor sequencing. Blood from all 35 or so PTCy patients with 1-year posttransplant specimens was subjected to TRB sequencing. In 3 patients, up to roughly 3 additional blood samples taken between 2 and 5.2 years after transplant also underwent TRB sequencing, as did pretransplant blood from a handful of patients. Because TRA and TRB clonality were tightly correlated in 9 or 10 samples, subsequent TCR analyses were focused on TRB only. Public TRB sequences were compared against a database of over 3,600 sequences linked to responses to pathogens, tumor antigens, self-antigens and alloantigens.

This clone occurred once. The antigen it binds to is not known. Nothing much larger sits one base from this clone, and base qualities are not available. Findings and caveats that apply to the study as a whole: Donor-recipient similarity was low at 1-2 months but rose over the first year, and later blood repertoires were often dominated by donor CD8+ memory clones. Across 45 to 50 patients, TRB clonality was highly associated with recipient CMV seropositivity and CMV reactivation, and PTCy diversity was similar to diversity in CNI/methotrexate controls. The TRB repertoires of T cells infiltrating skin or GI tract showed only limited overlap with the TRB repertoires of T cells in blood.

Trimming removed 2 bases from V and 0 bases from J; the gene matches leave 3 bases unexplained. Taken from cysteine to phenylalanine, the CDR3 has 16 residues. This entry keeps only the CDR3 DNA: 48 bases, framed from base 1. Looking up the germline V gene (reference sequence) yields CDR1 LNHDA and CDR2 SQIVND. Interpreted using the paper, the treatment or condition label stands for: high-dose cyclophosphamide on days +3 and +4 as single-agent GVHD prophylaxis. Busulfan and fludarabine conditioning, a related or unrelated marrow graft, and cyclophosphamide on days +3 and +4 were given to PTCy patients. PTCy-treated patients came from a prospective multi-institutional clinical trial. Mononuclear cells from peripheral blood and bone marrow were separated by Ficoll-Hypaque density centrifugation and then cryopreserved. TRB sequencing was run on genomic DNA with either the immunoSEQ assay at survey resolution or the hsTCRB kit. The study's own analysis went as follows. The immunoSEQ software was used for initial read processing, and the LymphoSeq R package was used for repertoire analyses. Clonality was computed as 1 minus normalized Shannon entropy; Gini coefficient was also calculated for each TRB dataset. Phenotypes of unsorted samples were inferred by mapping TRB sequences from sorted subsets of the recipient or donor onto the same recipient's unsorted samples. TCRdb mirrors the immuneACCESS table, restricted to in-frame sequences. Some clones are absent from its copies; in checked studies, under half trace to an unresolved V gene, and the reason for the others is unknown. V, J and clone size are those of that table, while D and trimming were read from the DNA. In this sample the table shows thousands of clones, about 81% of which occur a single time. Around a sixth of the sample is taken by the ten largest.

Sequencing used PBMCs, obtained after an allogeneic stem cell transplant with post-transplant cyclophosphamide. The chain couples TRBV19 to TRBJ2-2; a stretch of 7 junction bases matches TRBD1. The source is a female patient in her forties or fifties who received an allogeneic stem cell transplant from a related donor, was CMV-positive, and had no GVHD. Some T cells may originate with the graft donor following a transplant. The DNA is TGTGCCAGTAGTATACGACAGGGCCCGAACACCGGGGAGCTGTTTTTT. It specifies CASSIRQGPNTGELFF.